Following are 20 T cell receptor beta chains from one sample sequenced in a study of shared clonotypes between healthy human individuals. Using immunoSEQ multiplex PCR, the repertoire was profiled, and TCRdb retains in-frame clones only, with some absent. The sample records 2 million or so clones, roughly 96% being singletons. The source material was naive CD4+ T cells sorted from blood. Subset here: CD45RA+ positively selected. The receptors stem from a man between 18 and 29 years old in good health.

This clone was seen just once. The chain couples TRBV29-1 to TRBJ2-3; possible D gene TRBD1, 6 bases. The CDR3 loop spans 13 amino acids. Germline assignment: CDR1 SQVTM and CDR2 ANQGSEA. With 6 bases removed from V and 3 bases from J, the gap between germline ends came to 13 bases. The CDR3 reads CSVEQGLTDTQYF. In nucleotides, the CDR3 is TGCAGCGTCGAACAGGGTCTAACAGATACGCAGTATTTT.

The CDR3 sequence is CASSPGLAENIQYF. The CDR3 DNA is TGTGCCAGCAGCCCCGGACTCGCGGAAAACATTCAGTACTTC. The rearrangement links TRBV7-2 to TRBJ2-4; maybe TRBD2 (5 bases). CDR1 SGHTA and CDR2 FQGNSA come from the germline V gene. Trimming stripped 5 bases from V and 5 bases from J, with 13 bases between. This CDR3 has 14 amino acids.

This clone was counted a single time. The V and J genes are TRBV28 and TRBJ1-5; the D is unclear. The CDR3 covers 14 residues. The V gene's germline CDR1 is MDHEN and CDR2 SYDVKM. With 6 bases removed from V and 2 bases from J, the gap between germline ends came to 11 bases. DNA of the CDR3: TGTGCCAGCAGCACCCACATAGGCAATCAGCCCCAGCATTTT. Amino acid sequence: CASSTHIGNQPQHF.

The chain links TRBV30 to TRBJ1-2; 9 bases map to TRBD1. The CDR3 has 15 amino acids. With 2 bases clipped from V and 3 bases from J, the junction kept 7 bases outside the gene matches. The V gene's germline CDR1 is GTSNPN and CDR2 SVGIG (reference sequence). The DNA of the CDR3 is TGTGCCTGGAGTACAAACAGGGGGCGTGACTATGGCTACACCTTC. It specifies CAWSTNRGRDYGYTF.

The V call is TRBV6-5, the J call TRBJ2-7; 8 nucleotides agree with TRBD2. After removal of 2 bases from V and 4 bases from J, the junction contained 4 bases not matched to a gene. The CDR3 contains 14 residues. Germline lookup yields CDR1 MNHEY and CDR2 SVGAGI. The CDR3 sequence: CASSYQGGRYEQYF. The DNA for the CDR3 is TGTGCCAGCAGTTACCAGGGCGGGAGGTACGAGCAGTACTTC.

The chain employs TRBV7-2 and TRBJ2-1; 7 bases match TRBD2. Germline loops: CDR1 SGHTA, CDR2 FQGNSA. V shed 5 bases, J shed 7 bases, and the junction held 5 bases outside the gene matches. The CDR3 contains 13 residues. The CDR3 bases are TGTGCCAGCAGCCTAAGCGGGATGAATGAGCAGTTCTTC. Its translation is CASSLSGMNEQFF.

Written as DNA, the CDR3 is TGTGCCAGCAGTTCCATCGGTGAGCAGTTCTTC. Its protein product is CASSSIGEQFF. V usage is TRBV6-6 and J usage is TRBJ2-1; D not resolved. Trimming shortened V by 4 bases and J by 9 bases, and 7 bases separated the two germline ends. The CDR3 consists of 11 residues. CDR1 is MNHNY, CDR2 SVGAGI, per germline (reference sequence).

The chain recombines TRBV7-9 with TRBJ1-2, with no clear D. The CDR3 spans 13 residues. CDR1 SEHNR and CDR2 FQNEAQ come from the germline V gene (reference sequence). V was shortened by 6 bases and J by 4 bases, with 12 bases between the two germline ends. This CDR3 reads CASSQQSGYGYTF. The CDR3 region has the DNA TGTGCCAGCAGTCAACAGAGCGGCTATGGCTACACCTTC.

CDR3 residues: CASSPTGGNEKLFF. DNA of the CDR3: TGTGCCAGCAGTCCTACGGGGGGAAATGAAAAACTGTTTTTT. The chain joins TRBV28 to TRBJ1-4, with D perhaps matching TRBD1 (5 bases). V dropped 5 bases and J dropped 5 bases, with 12 bases sitting between them. The CDR3 spans 14 residues. CDR1 is MDHEN, CDR2 SYDVKM, per germline.

Only one count was recorded for this clone. The J gene is TRBJ2-7, the V gene TRBV2; 11 bases fit TRBD2. V lost 5 bases and J lost 4; bases outside the gene matches: 7. The germline V gene has CDR1 SNHLY and CDR2 FYNNEI. The length of the CDR3 is 15 residues. The CDR3 nucleotides read TGTGCCAGCAGTCTTAGCGGGGGGGCCGGTTACGAGCAGTACTTC. It specifies CASSLSGGAGYEQYF.

The rearrangement uses TRBV10-3 and TRBJ2-2; no definite D call. Deletions cut 0 bases from V and 6 bases from J, with 8 bases between. The CDR3 is 14 residues long. Germline CDR1 ENHRY, CDR2 SYGVKD. The CDR3 bases are TGTGCCATCAGTGAGTCACTATTGGCCGGGGAGCTGTTTTTT. Its translation: CAISESLLAGELFF.

This rearrangement joins TRBV7-2 to TRBJ2-1; D gene ambiguous. Germline V gene lookup returns CDR1 SGHTA and CDR2 FQGNSA. The CDR3 totals 14 residues. V lost 5 bases to trimming and J lost 5 bases, with 13 bases between them. In DNA, the CDR3 is TGTGCCAGCAGCCCCCGACGGGCCAACAATGAGCAGTTCTTC. This gives the protein CASSPRRANNEQFF. Full variable domain (remainder filled in from reference TRBV7-2 and TRBJ2-1): GAGVSQSPSNKVTEKGKDVELRCDPISGHTALYWYRQSLGQGLEFLIYFQGNSAPDKSGLPSDRFSAERTGGSVSTLTIQRTQQEDSAVYLCASSPRRANNEQFFGPGTRLTVL.

The J gene is TRBJ2-7, the V gene TRBV27, with 12 nucleotides matching TRBD1. CDR3 length equals 14 residues. Trimming removed 3 bases from V and 5 bases from J; junction bases left unmatched: 2. Looked up from germline, CDR1 is MNHEY and CDR2 is SMNVEV (reference sequence). CDR3: CASSFRDRGHEQYF. For the CDR3, the DNA is TGTGCCAGCAGTTTCCGGGACAGGGGGCACGAGCAGTACTTC.

J is TRBJ2-2 and V is TRBV19, with a weak D call TRBD2 (6 bases). The germline gives CDR1 LNHDA, CDR2 SQIVND (reference sequence). Trimming took off 9 bases at V and 1 base at J, with 9 bases between the two ends. The CDR3 has 13 residues. The CDR3 sequence: CASWGGNTGELFF. In DNA form, the CDR3 reads TGTGCCAGCTGGGGAGGGAACACCGGGGAGCTGTTTTTT. Combining the CDR3 with reference TRBV19 and TRBJ2-2 gives the whole variable domain DGGITQSPKYLFRKEGQNVTLSCEQNLNHDAMYWYRQDPGQGLRLIYYSQIVNDFQKGDIAEGYSVSREKKESFPLTVTSAQKNPTAFYLCASWGGNTGELFFGEGSRLTVL.

The chain links TRBV6-1 to TRBJ2-1; D gene uncertain. The CDR3 runs to 13 residues. Germline V CDR1 and CDR2: MNHNS, SASEGT. Trimming took off 6 bases at V and 1 base at J, with 7 bases between the two ends. CDR3 amino acids: CASRATSYNEQFF. The CDR3 nucleotides are TGTGCCAGCAGGGCTACGTCCTACAATGAGCAGTTCTTC.

This chain joins TRBV6-1 and TRBJ1-5; maybe TRBD1 (6 bases). This CDR3 spans 15 amino acids. The germline CDR1 and CDR2 sequences are MNHNS and SASEGT. The germline V and J ends were trimmed by 0 bases and 6 bases, with 12 bases remaining between them. CDR3 in amino acids: CASSEAGGKGQPQHF. The CDR3 DNA reads as TGTGCCAGCAGTGAAGCAGGGGGGAAGGGTCAGCCCCAGCATTTT.

J is TRBJ2-7 and V is TRBV11-2; D ambiguous. The CDR3 sequence is 12 residues long. V was clipped by 5 bases and J by 6 bases, with 11 bases between them. Germline CDR1 reads SGHAT; CDR2 reads FQNNGV. Here the CDR3 DNA reads TGTGCCAGCAGCCGAATCTTAGGCGAGCAGTACTTC. Encoded protein: CASSRILGEQYF.

V is TRBV28 and J is TRBJ2-6, with 7 bases that match TRBD1. The CDR3 runs to 17 residues. J lost 2 bases, V lost 5 bases, and 9 bases had no gene match. Germline assignment: CDR1 MDHEN and CDR2 SYDVKM. The CDR3 is CASSPWVGGAGANVLTF. The CDR3 coding sequence is TGTGCCAGCAGTCCATGGGTAGGGGGCGCTGGGGCCAACGTCCTGACTTTC.

This clone is a singleton in its sample. The chain couples TRBV10-3 to TRBJ2-7; D is possibly TRBD2 (6 bases). This CDR3 is 12 amino acids long. Germline values: CDR1 ENHRY, CDR2 SYGVKD. V shed 6 bases and J shed 4 bases, with 10 bases lying between them. CDR3 region: CAIRGTDYEQYF. For the CDR3, the DNA is TGTGCCATCAGGGGGACTGATTACGAGCAGTACTTC.

Comments on this clone: The same CDR3 also results from other DNA sequences found in this sample. The J gene is TRBJ1-1, the V gene TRBV7-9; D uncertain. CDR3 length equals 14 residues. V lost 1 base and J lost 1, with 7 bases in between. Germline CDR1 SEHNR, CDR2 FQNEAQ (reference sequence). CDR3 sequence reads: CASSLGGRNTEAFF. In DNA, the CDR3 is TGTGCCAGCAGCTTAGGAGGTCGGAACACTGAAGCTTTCTTT. Variable domain in full (rest from reference TRBV7-9 and TRBJ1-1): DTGVSQNPRHKITKRGQNVTFRCDPISEHNRLYWYRQTLGQGPEFLTYFQNEAQLEKSRLLSDRFSAERPKGSFSTLEIQRTEQGDSAMYLCASSLGGRNTEAFFGQGTRLTVV.